This is a list of T cell receptor beta chains from one sample in a study of T cells after yellow fever vaccination. Via MiXCR, TCRdb re-called the 5' RACE reads, giving one row per CDR3 protein. The table records under 100,000 distinct CDR3 sequences, roughly 6% of them present only once. Sample: CD8+ T cells sorted from PBMCs, taken 10 days after the yellow fever booster vaccination. The receptor source for this set is a man younger than 35 who received the YFV17D yellow fever vaccine. Each CDR3 is given with its conserved first and last residue. D genes are given only for firm matches. Clone size, where shown, is once, few, many, or a class for clones that have expanded.

NA,few,TRBJ2-1,TRBV6-2/TRBV6-3,TGTGCCAGCAGTTATGCGGGCAGGTTAGGGAAAAATGAGCAGTTCTTC,CASSYAGRLGKNEQFF
NA,NA,TRBJ1-2,TRBV7-4,TGTGCCAGCACCCCCCGGTTAGGGTTGGATGGCTACACCTTC,CASTPRLGLDGYTF
NA,NA,TRBJ2-3,TRBV4-1,TGCGCCAGCAGCCCCCTGCCAGGTGGTGGCACAGATACGCAGTATTTT,CASSPLPGGGTDTQYF
NA,NA,TRBJ1-5,TRBV7-2,TGTGCCAGCAGCTTAGGGACCCTCTTTATTCAGCCCCAGCATTTT,CASSLGTLFIQPQHF
NA,many,TRBJ2-5,TRBV3-1,TGTGCCAGCAGCCGACCCGGGTTAAAAGAGACCCAGTACTTC,CASSRPGLKETQYF
TRBD2,few,TRBJ2-7,TRBV7-6,TGTGCCAGCAGCCCGACGGGGGGGGACCAATCCTACGAGCAGTACTTC,CASSPTGGDQSYEQYF
NA,NA,TRBJ1-4,TRBV27,TGTGCCAGCAGTTCATTCAGGAGGGAGGGTGAAAAACTGTTTTTT,CASSSFRREGEKLFF
TRBD1,NA,TRBJ1-2,TRBV6-5,TGTGCCAGCAGTTATTTTGCCGGGACAGAGTCTGACTACACCTTC,CASSYFAGTESDYTF
NA,many,TRBJ2-2,TRBV27,TGTGCCAGCAGTTTGGCGCAGCCGGGCGGGGAGCTGTTTTTT,CASSLAQPGGELFF
TRBD1,NA,TRBJ2-6,TRBV12-3/TRBV12-4,TGTGCCAGCAGATCTTCGGGACAGACTAACGTCCTGACTTTC,CASRSSGQTNVLTF
NA,few,TRBJ1-5,TRBV7-6,TGTGCCAGCAGTCCGACAGAGAGCAATCAGCCCCAGCATTTT,CASSPTESNQPQHF
TRBD1,NA,TRBJ2-1,TRBV5-1,TGCGCCAGCAGTCTTCAGGGGGATTACAATGAGCAGTTCTTC,CASSLQGDYNEQFF
NA,few,TRBJ1-5,TRBV7-9,TGTGCCAGCTCCAGTGAGGAAAGGAGATGGACCCAGCATTTT,CASSSEERRWTQHF
NA,NA,TRBJ2-2,TRBV11-2,TGTGCCAGCAGGTTCCCGGGGGAAGTCGGCGGGGAGCTGTTTTTT,CASRFPGEVGGELFF
NA,few,TRBJ1-1,TRBV7-9,TGTGCCAGCAGTGGGACGGCCGGCGAGACTTTCTTT,CASSGTAGETFF
NA,many,TRBJ1-6,TRBV7-9,TGTGCCAGCAGCTTAGGGAATTCACCCCTCCACTTT,CASSLGNSPLHF
NA,few,TRBJ1-1,TRBV20-1,TGCAGTGCTAGAGATCACGGCCGGGGGCTGGACACTGAAGCTTTCTTT,CSARDHGRGLDTEAFF
NA,few,TRBJ2-6,TRBV12-3/TRBV12-4,TGTGCCAGCCGATTTGGCGGGGCCAACGTCCTGACTTTC,CASRFGGANVLTF
TRBD2,NA,TRBJ2-3,TRBV5-1,TGCGCCAGCAGCAGACGGACTAGCGGGGGATCAGATACGCAGTATTTT,CASSRRTSGGSDTQYF
NA,few,TRBJ1-5,TRBV4-1,TGCGCCAGCAGCCAAGTCATGGGGGGGCAGGGAAGTCAGCCCCAGCATTTT,CASSQVMGGQGSQPQHF
TRBD1,NA,TRBJ1-2,TRBV20-1,TGCAGTGCTAGAGACTCCGGGACAGGCAATCTGGGCTACACCTTC,CSARDSGTGNLGYTF
NA,NA,TRBJ1-3,TRBV20-1,TGCAGTGCTAGAAAGGCCGCTGGAAACACCATATATTTT,CSARKAAGNTIYF
TRBD1,NA,TRBJ1-1,TRBV7-9,TGTGCCAGCAGCATCGACAGGGGCCCTTTCTTT,CASSIDRGPFF
TRBD1,NA,TRBJ1-5,TRBV6-1,TGTGCCAGCAGTGACGAGACAGGGGGCTATCAGCCCCAGCATTTT,CASSDETGGYQPQHF
TRBD1,NA,TRBJ1-4,TRBV6-2/TRBV6-3,TGTGCCAGCAGTTCGCCCCAGGGGGAAAATGAAAAACTGTTTTTT,CASSSPQGENEKLFF
TRBD1,NA,TRBJ2-5,TRBV13,TGTGCCAGCAGCTTTTGGACAGGGTCTAAGACCCAGTACTTC,CASSFWTGSKTQYF
NA,few,TRBJ2-3,TRBV7-3,TGTGCCAGCAGCACTTCAATTGGGGATACGCAGTATTTT,CASSTSIGDTQYF
TRBD2,few,TRBJ2-1,TRBV29-1,TGCAGCGTGCTAATACTAGCGGCTTACTACAATGAGCAGTTCTTC,CSVLILAAYYNEQFF
NA,NA,TRBJ1-5,TRBV3-1,TGTGCCAGCAGCCCCCGGGGCTATAGCAATCAGCCCCAGCATTTT,CASSPRGYSNQPQHF
TRBD2,many,TRBJ2-2,TRBV6-5,TGTGCCAGCATTCCGGGACTAGAGGTCGGGGAGCTGTTTTTT,CASIPGLEVGELFF
NA,few,TRBJ1-1,TRBV7-3,TGTGCCAGCAGCTTATACCTCGGTGGGGTCACTGAAGCTTTCTTT,CASSLYLGGVTEAFF
NA,few,TRBJ1-2,TRBV7-8,TGTGCCAGCAGCACCAAAACGGACAGCCGCTATGGCTACACCTTC,CASSTKTDSRYGYTF
NA,few,TRBJ2-6,TRBV4-3,TGCGCCAGCAGCCAGGGTTCTCTCTCTGGGGCCAACGTCCTGACTTTC,CASSQGSLSGANVLTF
TRBD1,NA,TRBJ2-3,TRBV5-4,TGTGCCAGCAGACTTCGGGACAGGGCCACGGATACGCAGTATTTT,CASRLRDRATDTQYF
NA,few,TRBJ2-1,TRBV24-1,TGTGCCACCAGTGGTCTCCGGGAAGGGGATGAGCAGTTCTTC,CATSGLREGDEQFF
NA,few,TRBJ2-2,TRBV20-1,TGCAGTGCTAGCTTGGCACGGGTCACCGGGGAGCTGTTTTTT,CSASLARVTGELFF
NA,few,TRBJ1-1,TRBV4-1,TGCGCCAGCAGCCAAGATCTGGTTGACCCGAAGGCTTTCTTT,CASSQDLVDPKAFF
NA,few,TRBJ1-2,TRBV7-2,TGTGCCAGCAGCTTAGCTACAGCGAAGGGCTACACCTTC,CASSLATAKGYTF
NA,NA,TRBJ2-5,TRBV7-6,TGTGCCAGCAGCTCGCCTCGGGCGGGGACAAACCAGGGGACCCAGTACTTC,CASSSPRAGTNQGTQYF
NA,NA,TRBJ2-3,TRBV7-2,TGTGCCAGCAGGTTAGAGTTTTATTACACAGATACGCAGTATTTT,CASRLEFYYTDTQYF
TRBD2,few,TRBJ2-7,TRBV5-1,TGCGCCAGCAGCGTGGCTAGCGGGGGCCTGAGCTCCTACGAGCAGTACTTC,CASSVASGGLSSYEQYF
NA,many,TRBJ2-5,TRBV11-2,TGTGCCAGCAGCTTAGAGAGCCGGGTAGAGACCCAGTACTTC,CASSLESRVETQYF
NA,few,TRBJ1-5,TRBV6-6,TGTGCCAGCAGGGAGACCGCGGTGGGGGGTAATCAGCCCCAGCATTTT,CASRETAVGGNQPQHF
TRBD2,few,TRBJ2-3,TRBV7-2,TGTGCCAGCAGCTTGAACCCCGGGGGGGCGGGCACAGATACGCAGTATTTT,CASSLNPGGAGTDTQYF
TRBD1,NA,TRBJ2-1,TRBV19,TGTGCCAGTAGTATTCAAATCAGGGGGAATGAGCAGTTCTTC,CASSIQIRGNEQFF
NA,many,TRBJ1-5,TRBV5-7,TGTGCCAGCAACATCGGGGTCAATCAGCCCCAGCATTTT,CASNIGVNQPQHF
NA,few,TRBJ1-1,TRBV5-5,TGTGCCAGCAGCTTTGCGACTTTGAACACTGAAGCTTTCTTT,CASSFATLNTEAFF
TRBD1,few,TRBJ2-1,TRBV5-5,TGTGCCAGCAGCTCGGGACAGGGGTACAATGAGCAGTTCTTC,CASSSGQGYNEQFF
NA,NA,TRBJ2-1,TRBV11-2,TGTGCCAGCAGCTTAGAACGGTACAATGAGCAGTTCTTC,CASSLERYNEQFF
TRBD1,few,TRBJ2-5,TRBV11-2,TGTGCCAGCAGTTCCGACAGGGTTTTGGAGACCCAGTACTTC,CASSSDRVLETQYF
NA,few,TRBJ2-7,TRBV10-3,TGTGCCATCAGTCGGACAGCCGACTACGAGCAGTACTTC,CAISRTADYEQYF
TRBD1,NA,TRBJ1-3,TRBV5-1,TGCGCCAGCAGGAAAACCGGACAGGGGAACTCTGGAAACACCATATATTTT,CASRKTGQGNSGNTIYF
TRBD1,few,TRBJ2-7,TRBV4-1,TGCGCCAGCAGCCAAGCCGGGACAGGGGGATACGAGCAGTACTTC,CASSQAGTGGYEQYF
TRBD2,NA,TRBJ2-1,TRBV11-2,TGTGCCAGCAGCCAGACGACTAGCGGGGGGGGTTCGGTACACTACAATGAGCAGTTCTTC,CASSQTTSGGGSVHYNEQFF